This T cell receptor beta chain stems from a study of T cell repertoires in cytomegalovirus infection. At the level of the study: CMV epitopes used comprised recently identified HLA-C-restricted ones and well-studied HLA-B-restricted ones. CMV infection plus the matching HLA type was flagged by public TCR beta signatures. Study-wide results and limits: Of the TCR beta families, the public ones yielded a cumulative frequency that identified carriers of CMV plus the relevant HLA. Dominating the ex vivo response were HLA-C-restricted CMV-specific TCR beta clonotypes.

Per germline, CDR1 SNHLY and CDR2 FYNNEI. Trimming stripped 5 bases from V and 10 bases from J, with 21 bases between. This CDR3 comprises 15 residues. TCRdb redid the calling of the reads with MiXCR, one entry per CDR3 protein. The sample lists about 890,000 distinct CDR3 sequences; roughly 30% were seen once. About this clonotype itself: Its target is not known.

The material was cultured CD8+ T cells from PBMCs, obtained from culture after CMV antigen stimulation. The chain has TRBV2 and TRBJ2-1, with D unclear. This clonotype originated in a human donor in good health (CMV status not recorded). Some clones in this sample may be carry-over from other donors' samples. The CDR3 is CASSNLRATRAEQFF. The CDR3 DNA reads TGTGCCAGCAGTAATCTTCGAGCTACCCGGGCCGAGCAGTTCTTC.